This T cell receptor beta chain originates from a study of T cells after yellow fever vaccination. The length of the CDR3 is 16 residues. Germline CDR1 DFQATT, CDR2 SNEGSKA (reference sequence). The V gene end was trimmed by 0 bases and the J gene end by 7 bases; junction bases not matched to a gene: 7. This clonotype has a handful of counts. MiXCR was run by TCRdb on the 5' RACE reads, yielding one entry per CDR3 protein. The sample includes 500,000 to 650,000 distinct CDR3 sequences, about 13% of them seen just once. V and J are TRBV20-1 and TRBJ2-1; the match to TRBD2 covers 12 bases. Sequencing was performed on PBMCs, taken on the day of the yellow fever booster vaccination. This clonotype originated in a man younger than 40 who received the YFV17D yellow fever vaccine. This chain's CDR3 is CSARDPSGRAGNEQFF. The CDR3 DNA reads as TGCAGTGCTAGAGATCCTAGCGGGAGGGCCGGGAATGAGCAGTTCTTC.